This TCR beta chain comes out of a study of cytomegalovirus exposure and HLA in healthy donors. Overall study: Of 300 to 450 genotyped donors, about 81% clustered with self-reported Caucasian donors. General study points: Sequencing artifact likely explains a cluster of highly shared sequence variants. Earlier findings revealed that most TCR beta V segments proved productive either about 90% or about 30% of the time.

To note about this clone: Its specificity is unknown.

PCR was performed using 60 Vbeta and 13 Jbeta primers. Sequenced by immunoSEQ multiplex PCR; TCRdb stores in-frame clones only, minus some. The sample table includes approximately 130,000 clones. The origin of this receptor is a woman aged 55-75 years in good health and CMV-seronegative. Sequencing input: PBMCs.

This CDR3 is CASSLGGSEPYNEQFF. CDR3 nucleotide sequence: TGTGCCAGCAGCCTGGGGGGGAGCGAGCCCTACAATGAGCAGTTCTTC. This chain links TRBV7-2 with TRBJ2-1; 7 bases align to TRBD2. V dropped 5 bases and J dropped 2; count of bases not matched to a gene: 9. The CDR3 covers 16 residues. Looked up from germline, CDR1 is SGHTA and CDR2 is FQGNSA.